This is a list of T cell receptor beta chains from one sample in a study of blood T cell repertoires in COVID-19. Clones were read by immunoSEQ multiplex PCR, and TCRdb kept only the in-frame ones, dropping some. The sample lists fewer than 250,000 clones; about 88% were seen once. Sequencing used peripheral blood. The receptor set was obtained from a woman aged 40 to 50 who had recovered from COVID-19. The CDR3 runs from the conserved cysteine through the conserved F or W. A D gene is named only where the DNA matches it firmly. The size entry is marked missing in some rows and otherwise reads once, few, many or a size class.

D,size,V,J,CDR3,DNA
NA,NA,TRBV7-2,TRBJ2-7,CASSLGEGAYEQYF,TGTGCCAGCAGCTTAGGCGAGGGGGCCTACGAGCAGTACTTC
TRBD1,NA,TRBV18,TRBJ1-1,CASSPRGQGTEAFF,TGTGCCAGCTCACCACGGGGACAGGGGACTGAAGCTTTCTTT
NA,NA,TRBV7-9,TRBJ1-1,CASNLWTEAFF,TGTGCCAGCAATCTATGGACTGAAGCTTTCTTT
TRBD2,NA,TRBV29-1,TRBJ2-3,CSADGGLASTDTQYF,TGCAGCGCCGACGGGGGACTAGCTAGCACAGATACGCAGTATTTT
NA,NA,TRBV3-1/TRBV3-2,TRBJ2-5,CASSPRWGGRVETQYF,TGTGCCAGCAGCCCCCGGTGGGGAGGACGAGTAGAGACCCAGTACTTC
NA,NA,TRBV19,TRBJ1-5,CASSIVPNRGNQPQHF,TGTGCCAGTAGTATAGTGCCAAACAGGGGCAATCAGCCCCAGCATTTT
NA,once,TRBV6-5,TRBJ2-3,CASSYSRGTDTQYF,TGTGCCAGCAGTTACTCGCGGGGCACAGATACGCAGTATTTT
TRBD2,few,TRBV18,TRBJ2-1,CASSPWGLAAPYNEQFF,TGTGCCAGCTCACCGTGGGGACTAGCGGCCCCCTACAATGAGCAGTTCTTC
NA,NA,TRBV5-1,TRBJ1-1,CASSSGQMNTEAFF,TGCGCCAGCAGCTCTGGACAGATGAACACTGAAGCTTTCTTT
NA,NA,TRBV6-6,TRBJ2-3,CASSPRAPGQISDTQYF,TGTGCCAGCAGTCCACGAGCTCCGGGACAAATATCAGATACGCAGTATTTT
NA,NA,TRBV6-1,TRBJ2-5,CASSEATPQETQYF,TGTGCCAGCAGTGAAGCGACTCCCCAAGAGACCCAGTACTTC
TRBD2,NA,TRBV18,TRBJ2-3,CASSPVAGDRDTQYF,TGTGCCAGCTCACCGGTAGCGGGAGATAGGGATACGCAGTATTTT
TRBD2,once,TRBV15,TRBJ2-3,CATSREHGLAESTDTQYF,TGTGCCACCAGCAGAGAACATGGACTAGCGGAAAGCACAGATACGCAGTATTTT
NA,once,TRBV3-1/TRBV3-2,TRBJ1-1,CASSYHREGNTEAFF,TGTGCCAGCAGCTACCACAGGGAAGGCAACACTGAAGCTTTCTTT
TRBD2,NA,TRBV19,TRBJ2-5,CASTLAGGLGETQYF,TGTGCCAGTACACTAGCGGGAGGGCTTGGAGAGACCCAGTACTTC
NA,NA,TRBV25-1,TRBJ2-1,CASRGQDYNEQFF,TGTGCCAGCAGGGGACAAGATTACAATGAGCAGTTCTTC
NA,NA,TRBV7-3,TRBJ2-5,CASSLAGDQETQYF,TGTGCCAGCAGCTTAGCAGGGGATCAAGAGACCCAGTACTTC
TRBD2,NA,TRBV2,TRBJ2-1,CASSISGRGHTEQFF,TGTGCCAGCAGTATTAGCGGGAGGGGGCACACTGAGCAGTTCTTC
TRBD1,NA,TRBV6-5,TRBJ2-7,CASSYSMQTGVYEQYF,TGTGCCAGCAGTTACTCGATGCAGACAGGGGTATACGAGCAGTACTTC
NA,NA,TRBV5-1,TRBJ1-1,CASRLTRGIHTEAFF,TGCGCCAGCAGATTGACCCGGGGGATTCACACTGAAGCTTTCTTT
TRBD2,NA,TRBV11-2,TRBJ2-5,CASSPSGSRETQYF,TGTGCCAGCAGCCCGAGCGGGAGTAGGGAGACCCAGTACTTC
NA,NA,TRBV9,TRBJ2-7,CASSVGLPSGSYEQYF,TGTGCCAGCAGCGTAGGCCTCCCCAGCGGCTCCTACGAGCAGTACTTC
TRBD2,NA,TRBV18,TRBJ2-7,CASSPLREGYEQYF,TGTGCCAGCTCACCCTTACGGGAGGGATACGAGCAGTACTTC
TRBD1,NA,TRBV7-8,TRBJ1-2,CASSRDRGLYGYTF,TGTGCCAGCAGCCGAGACAGGGGCCTCTATGGCTACACCTTC
NA,once,TRBV5-5,TRBJ1-1,CASSLGPRAVWEAFF,TGTGCCAGCAGCTTGGGCCCGCGGGCAGTGTGGGAAGCTTTCTTT
TRBD2,NA,TRBV7-3,TRBJ2-2,CASSPGLAGTGELFF,TGTGCCAGCAGCCCGGGACTAGCCGGCACCGGGGAGCTGTTTTTT
NA,NA,TRBV9,TRBJ1-2,CASSVEGTDLYGYTF,TGTGCCAGCAGCGTAGAAGGCACAGACCTCTATGGCTACACCTTC
NA,NA,TRBV12-3/TRBV12-4,TRBJ2-1,CASTYQEGNEQFF,TGTGCCAGCACCTATCAGGAGGGCAATGAGCAGTTCTTC
NA,NA,TRBV9,TRBJ1-1,CASSLQTGKNTEAFF,TGTGCCAGCAGCCTCCAGACAGGAAAAAATACTGAAGCTTTCTTT
TRBD1,NA,TRBV19,TRBJ2-5,CASSPRTGFGGTQYF,TGTGCCAGTAGTCCACGGACAGGGTTTGGAGGGACCCAGTACTTC
NA,NA,TRBV19,TRBJ1-5,CASSINRVSNQPQHF,TGTGCCAGTAGTATCAACAGGGTCAGCAATCAGCCCCAGCATTTT
TRBD1,NA,TRBV6-5,TRBJ2-7,CASSYPGQAYEQYF,TGTGCCAGCAGTTACCCGGGACAGGCCTACGAGCAGTACTTC
TRBD1,NA,TRBV15,TRBJ1-1,CATSTGTGKEAFF,TGTGCCACCAGCACCGGGACAGGGAAAGAAGCTTTCTTT
TRBD1,NA,TRBV5-4,TRBJ2-7,CASSPTGASDEQYF,TGTGCCAGCAGCCCGACAGGGGCATCCGACGAGCAGTACTTC
NA,NA,TRBV28,TRBJ1-6,CASSLMRPSFRGNSPLHF,TGTGCCAGCAGTTTAATGCGGCCCTCGTTTCGGGGTAATTCACCCCTCCACTTT
TRBD2,NA,TRBV6-1,TRBJ2-1,CASSGPSGRQSLYNEQFF,TGTGCCAGCAGTGGTCCTAGCGGGAGGCAATCTCTCTACAATGAGCAGTTCTTC
NA,NA,TRBV4-2,TRBJ1-4,CASSHGQTTNEKLFF,TGTGCCAGCAGCCACGGACAGACCACAAATGAAAAACTGTTTTTT
NA,NA,TRBV23-1,TRBJ1-2,CASSQTEIDGQIYGYTF,TGCGCCAGCAGTCAAACCGAAATCGACGGACAAATTTATGGCTACACCTTC
NA,NA,TRBV6-1,TRBJ2-5,CASSEQGTETQYF,TGTGCCAGCAGTGAACAGGGGACAGAGACCCAGTACTTC
TRBD2,NA,TRBV3-1/TRBV3-2,TRBJ2-1,CASSQEAGIPEQFF,TGTGCCAGCAGCCAAGAAGCGGGGATCCCTGAGCAGTTCTTC
NA,NA,TRBV7-9,TRBJ2-1,CASSLGERNNEQFF,TGTGCCAGCAGCTTAGGAGAGCGGAACAATGAGCAGTTCTTC
NA,NA,TRBV5-1,TRBJ2-2,CASSSQTSGTGELFF,TGCGCCAGCAGCTCGCAGACTAGTGGCACCGGGGAGCTGTTTTTT
TRBD1,NA,TRBV7-6,TRBJ2-6,CASSLRDRGGSGANVLTF,TGTGCCAGCAGCCTAAGGGACAGGGGAGGATCTGGGGCCAACGTCCTGACTTTC
NA,NA,TRBV7-9,TRBJ2-5,CASNRGSAETQYF,TGTGCCAGCAACCGCGGCTCGGCGGAGACCCAGTACTTC
TRBD2,NA,TRBV29-1,TRBJ2-3,CSVDGPAGGQDTQYF,TGCAGCGTTGACGGGCCAGCGGGAGGGCAAGATACGCAGTATTTT
TRBD2,NA,TRBV27,TRBJ2-2,CASSILAGTNTGELFF,TGTGCCAGCAGTATATTAGCGGGAACGAACACCGGGGAGCTGTTTTTT
TRBD2,NA,TRBV7-2,TRBJ2-3,CASSLGGRGMDTQYF,TGTGCCAGCAGCTTAGGCGGGAGGGGCATGGATACGCAGTATTTT
NA,NA,TRBV6-6,TRBJ1-5,CASSRGAQPQHF,TGTGCCAGCAGCAGGGGAGCTCAGCCCCAGCATTTT